This TCR beta chain was retrieved from a study of CD8 T cells in Susac syndrome (dated by TCRdb to about 2019). With respect to the entire study: Repertoire sequencing was used to test whether CD8+ T cell activation and differentiation in Susac syndrome was antigen driven.

RNA was extracted using the RNeasy kit, and about 0.45 to 1 ug of the RNA was reverse transcribed with random hexamers. The immunoSEQ multiplex PCR assay, covering 54 Vbeta and 13 Jbeta segments, was used to amplify TCR beta CDR3 regions. PCR amplification bias was corrected by using a synthetic template baseline for primer optimization and computational correction. The authors' analysis ran thus. Reads were annotated to V, D and J genes according to IMGT and were analyzed with immunoSEQ Analyzer, with only productive sequences retained. Clonality was calculated as one minus the Shannon entropy normalized by log2 of the number of productive unique sequences. For each patient and control, public and private clones were evaluated within the 100 most prevalent clones. Susac-specific clones were defined as absent from healthy and MS cohorts, around 980 published viral clones and other ImmuneACCESS disease sequences. Using fastp trimming at Q25 and MiXCR clonotype assembly, TCRdb reanalyzed the public sequencing data and kept in-frame beta chains. Rows with a matching CDR3 protein are joined into one entry that keeps the most common DNA and genes. V and J calls and clone size were set by TCRdb, not the authors. The sample yields roughly 120,000 distinct CDR3 sequences; 94% were counted once. The ten largest clones capture 0.095% to 0.1% of the sample.

V gives up 0 bases and J gives up 0 bases, and the segment between their germline ends measures 8 bases. CDR3 length: 15 amino acids, cysteine to phenylalanine. Solely the CDR3 DNA is kept, with 45 bases framed from the first base. CDR1 and CDR2, looked up from the germline V gene (reference sequence), are MNHNY and SVGAGI. Peripheral blood CD8+ and CD4+ T cells from healthy donors, Susac syndrome patients and multiple sclerosis patients were profiled by high-throughput TCR beta sequencing. The healthy donors served as controls matched for age and sex. Bulk CD8+ and CD4+ T cells were purified magnetically by negative isolation, whereas CD8+ TEMRA cells were enriched by FACS. Blood was drawn into EDTA tubes, processed within 24 hours, and PBMCs were isolated by density gradient centrifugation. PBMCs intended for TCR sequencing were frozen in liquid nitrogen and were later thawed in a 37 degrees C water bath. Purity of sorted or isolated CD4+, CD8+ and CD8+ TEMRA cells was at least 90%.

In regard to this clonotype: The target of this receptor is not known. Base qualities are not provided; no much larger clone lies one nucleotide away.

Here is what the overall study found, with its caveats: The number of individuals in the TCR sequencing and HLA analysis was recognized as being relatively small.

This TCR came from a human donor in good health. The receptor chain draws on TRBV6-6 and TRBJ1-1; the best D guess is TRBD1, with 5 bases matching. The sample comprised CD4+ T cells from PBMCs. The nucleotide sequence reads as follows: TGTGCCAGCAGTTACTCGAACAGGTTGAACACTGAAGCTTTCTTT. It codes for CASSYSNRLNTEAFF.